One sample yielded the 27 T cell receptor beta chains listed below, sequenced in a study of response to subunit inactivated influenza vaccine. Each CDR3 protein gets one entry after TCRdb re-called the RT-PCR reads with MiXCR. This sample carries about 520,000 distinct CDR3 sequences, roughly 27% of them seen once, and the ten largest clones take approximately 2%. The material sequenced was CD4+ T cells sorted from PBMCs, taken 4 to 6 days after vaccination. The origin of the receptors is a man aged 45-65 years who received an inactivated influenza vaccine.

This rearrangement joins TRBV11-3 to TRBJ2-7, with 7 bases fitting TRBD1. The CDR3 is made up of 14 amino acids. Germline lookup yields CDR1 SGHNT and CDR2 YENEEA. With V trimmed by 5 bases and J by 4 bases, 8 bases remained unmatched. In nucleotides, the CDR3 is TGTGCCAGCAGCCCGGACAGGTGGGCGTACGAGCAGTACTTC. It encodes CASSPDRWAYEQYF.

CDR3 loop: CASSLAGGNIQYF. CDR3 bases: TGTGCCAGCAGTTTGGCTGGCGGAAACATTCAGTACTTC. The chain is built from TRBV28 and TRBJ2-4; D gene uncertain. The CDR3 runs 13 residues. From germline, CDR1 is MDHEN and CDR2 SYDVKM. V was shortened by 3 bases and J by 6 bases, with 9 bases between the two germline ends. The full variable domain, completed using reference TRBV28 and TRBJ2-4, is DVKVTQSSRYLVKRTGEKVFLECVQDMDHENMFWYRQDPGLGLRLIYFSYDVKMKEKGDIPEGYSVSREKKERFSLILESASTNQTSMYLCASSLAGGNIQYFGAGTRLSVL.

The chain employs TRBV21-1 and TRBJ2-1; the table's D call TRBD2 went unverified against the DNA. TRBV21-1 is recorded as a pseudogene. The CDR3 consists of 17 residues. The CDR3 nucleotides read TGTGCCAGCAGGAATCATACTAGCGGGGTGTCCTACAATGAGCAGTTCTTC. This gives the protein CASRNHTSGVSYNEQFF.

The CDR3 sequence is CASSYSGGVQPQHF. CDR3 coding DNA: TGTGCCAGCAGTTACTCGGGCGGGGTTCAGCCCCAGCATTTT. This chain links TRBV6-5 with TRBJ1-5; D remains ambiguous. V was trimmed by 0 bases and J by 6 bases, leaving 9 bases between them. Per the germline V gene, CDR1 is MNHEY and CDR2 is SVGAGI. This CDR3 contains 14 residues.

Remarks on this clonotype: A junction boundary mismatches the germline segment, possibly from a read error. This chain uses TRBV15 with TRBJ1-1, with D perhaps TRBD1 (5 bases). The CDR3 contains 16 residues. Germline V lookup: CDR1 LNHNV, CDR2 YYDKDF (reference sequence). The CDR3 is CAISRDVGRVGTEAFF. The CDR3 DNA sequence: TGTGCCATCAGCAGAGATGTGGGCAGGGTAGGAACTGAAGCTTTCTTT.

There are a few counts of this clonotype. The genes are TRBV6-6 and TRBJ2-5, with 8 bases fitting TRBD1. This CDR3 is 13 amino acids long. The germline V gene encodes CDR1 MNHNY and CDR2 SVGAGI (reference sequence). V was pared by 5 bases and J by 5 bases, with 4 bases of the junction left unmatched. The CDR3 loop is CASSKDRVETQYF. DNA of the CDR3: TGTGCCAGCAGTAAGGACAGGGTTGAGACCCAGTACTTC.

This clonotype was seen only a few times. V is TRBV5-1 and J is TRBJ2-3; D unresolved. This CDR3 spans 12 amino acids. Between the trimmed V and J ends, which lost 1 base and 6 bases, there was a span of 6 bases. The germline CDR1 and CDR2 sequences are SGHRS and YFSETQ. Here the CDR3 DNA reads TGCGCCAGCAGCTTGACCCACGATACGCAGTATTTT. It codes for CASSLTHDTQYF.

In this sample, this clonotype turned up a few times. The CDR3 spells CASSFRERNTEAFF. The CDR3 nucleotides read TGTGCCAGCAGCTTCAGGGAAAGGAACACTGAAGCTTTCTTT. This chain uses TRBV11-2 with TRBJ1-1, with a tentative D call TRBD1 (5 bases). CDR1 is SGHAT and CDR2 is FQNNGV in the germline V gene. Trimming took off 3 bases at V and 1 base at J, with 9 bases between the two ends. This CDR3 has 14 residues.

CDR3 amino acids: CSARDLKEKLFF. Here the CDR3 DNA reads TGCAGTGCTAGAGACTTAAAGGAAAAACTGTTTTTT. The chain employs TRBV20-1 and TRBJ1-4; D not certain. CDR1 is DFQATT and CDR2 is SNEGSKA in the germline V gene (reference sequence). The germline V and J ends were trimmed by 0 bases and 8 bases, with 7 bases remaining between them. CDR3 length: 12 amino acids.

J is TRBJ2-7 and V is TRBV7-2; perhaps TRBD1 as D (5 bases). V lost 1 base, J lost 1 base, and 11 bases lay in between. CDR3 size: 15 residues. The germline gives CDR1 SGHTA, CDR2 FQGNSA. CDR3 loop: CASSLVGQGSYEQYF. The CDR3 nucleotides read TGTGCCAGCAGCTTAGTGGGGCAGGGTTCCTACGAGCAGTACTTC.

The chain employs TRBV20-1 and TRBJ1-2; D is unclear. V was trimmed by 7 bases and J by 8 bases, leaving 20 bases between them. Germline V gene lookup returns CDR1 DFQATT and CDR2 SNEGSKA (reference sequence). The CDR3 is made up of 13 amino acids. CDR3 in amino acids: CSVTLPGSSGYTF. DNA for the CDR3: TGCAGTGTCACCCTCCCGGGCTCCTCGGGCTACACCTTC.

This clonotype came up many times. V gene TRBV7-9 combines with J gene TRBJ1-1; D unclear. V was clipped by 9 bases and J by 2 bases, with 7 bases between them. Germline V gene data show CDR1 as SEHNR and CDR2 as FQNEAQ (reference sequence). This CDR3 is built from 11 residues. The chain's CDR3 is CASSRNTEAFF. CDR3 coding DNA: TGTGCCAGTTCCAGAAACACTGAAGCTTTCTTT.

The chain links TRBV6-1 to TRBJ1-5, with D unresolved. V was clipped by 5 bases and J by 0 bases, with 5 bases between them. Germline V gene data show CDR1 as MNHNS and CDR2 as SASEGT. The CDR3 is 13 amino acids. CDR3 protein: CASSMSSNQPQHF. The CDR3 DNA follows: TGTGCCAGCAGTATGAGTAGCAATCAGCCCCAGCATTTT.

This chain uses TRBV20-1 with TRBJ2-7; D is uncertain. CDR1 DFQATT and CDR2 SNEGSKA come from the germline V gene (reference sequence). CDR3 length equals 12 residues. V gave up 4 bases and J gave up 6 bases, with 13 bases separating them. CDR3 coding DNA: TGCAGTGCTAAAAACCTCGGTCGCGAGCAGTACTTC. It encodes CSAKNLGREQYF.

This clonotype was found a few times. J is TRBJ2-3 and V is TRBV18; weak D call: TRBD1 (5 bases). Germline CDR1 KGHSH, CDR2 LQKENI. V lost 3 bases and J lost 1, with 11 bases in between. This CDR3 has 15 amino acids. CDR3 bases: TGTGCCAGCTCACCCAGGGTTGGGGGCACAGATACGCAGTATTTT. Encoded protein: CASSPRVGGTDTQYF.

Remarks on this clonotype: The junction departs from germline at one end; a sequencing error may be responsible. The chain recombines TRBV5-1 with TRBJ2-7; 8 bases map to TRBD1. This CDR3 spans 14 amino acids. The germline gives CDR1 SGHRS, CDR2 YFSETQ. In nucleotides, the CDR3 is TGCGCCAGCAGCCCCGGGGGCCAGGGGGCCTTAAGCCACTTC. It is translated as CASSPGGQGALSHF.

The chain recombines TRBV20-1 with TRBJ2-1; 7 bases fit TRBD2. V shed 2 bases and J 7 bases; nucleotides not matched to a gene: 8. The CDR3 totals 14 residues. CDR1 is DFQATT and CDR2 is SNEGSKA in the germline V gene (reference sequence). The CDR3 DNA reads TGCAGTGCTAGATTGGCCCTTAGCGGGAATGAGCAGTTCTTC. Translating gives CSARLALSGNEQFF.

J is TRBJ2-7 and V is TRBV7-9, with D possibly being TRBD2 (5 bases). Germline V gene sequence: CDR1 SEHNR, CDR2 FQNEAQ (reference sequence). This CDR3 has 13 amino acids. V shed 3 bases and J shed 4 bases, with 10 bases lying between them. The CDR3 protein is CASSFPEGYEQYF. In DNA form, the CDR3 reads TGTGCCAGCAGCTTCCCCGAGGGTTACGAGCAGTACTTC.

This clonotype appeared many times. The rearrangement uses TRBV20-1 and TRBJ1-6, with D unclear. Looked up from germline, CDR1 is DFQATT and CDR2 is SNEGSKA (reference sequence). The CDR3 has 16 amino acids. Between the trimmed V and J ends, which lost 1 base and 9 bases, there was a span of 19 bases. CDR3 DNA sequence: TGCAGTGCTAGAGGGTTCCTCGGGCTAACTCTTTCACCCCTCCACTTT. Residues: CSARGFLGLTLSPLHF.

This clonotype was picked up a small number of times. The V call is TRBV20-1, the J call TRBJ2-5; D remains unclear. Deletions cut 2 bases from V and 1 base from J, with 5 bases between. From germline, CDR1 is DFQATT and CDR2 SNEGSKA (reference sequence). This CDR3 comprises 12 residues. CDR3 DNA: TGCAGTGCTAGATTCGCCCAAGAGACCCAGTACTTC. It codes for CSARFAQETQYF.

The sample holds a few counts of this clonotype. The CDR3 DNA follows: TGTGCCAGCAGCGTTGGGACAGGGACACCCAACGAGCAGTACTTC. It codes for CASSVGTGTPNEQYF. J is TRBJ2-7 and V is TRBV9; the match to TRBD1 covers 9 bases. The CDR3 extends over 15 amino acids. With 2 bases clipped from V and 5 bases from J, the junction kept 8 bases outside the gene matches. In germline, CDR1 is SGDLS, CDR2 YYNGEE.

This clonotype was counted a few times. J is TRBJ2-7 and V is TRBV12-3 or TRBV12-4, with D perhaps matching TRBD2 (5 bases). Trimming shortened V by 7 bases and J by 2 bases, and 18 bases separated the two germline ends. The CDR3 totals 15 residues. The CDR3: CASTFSGRPPYEQYF. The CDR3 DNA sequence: TGTGCCAGCACCTTCTCGGGAAGGCCCCCCTACGAGCAGTACTTC.

In DNA form, the CDR3 reads TGTGCCAGCAGTCCCGCGGGACAGGGGGCGCGGGAGCAGTACTTC. Translated: CASSPAGQGAREQYF. This sequence joins TRBV12-3 or TRBV12-4 and TRBJ2-7; 12 bases align to TRBD1. The V gene end was trimmed by 5 bases and the J gene end by 7 bases; junction bases not matched to a gene: 9. The CDR3 loop spans 15 amino acids.

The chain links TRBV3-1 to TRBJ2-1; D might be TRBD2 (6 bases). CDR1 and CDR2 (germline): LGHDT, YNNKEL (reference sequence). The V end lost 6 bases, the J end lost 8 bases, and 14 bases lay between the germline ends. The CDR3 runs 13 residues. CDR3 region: CASSFTRRDEQFF. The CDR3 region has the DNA TGTGCCAGCAGTTTTACCCGGAGGGATGAGCAGTTCTTC.

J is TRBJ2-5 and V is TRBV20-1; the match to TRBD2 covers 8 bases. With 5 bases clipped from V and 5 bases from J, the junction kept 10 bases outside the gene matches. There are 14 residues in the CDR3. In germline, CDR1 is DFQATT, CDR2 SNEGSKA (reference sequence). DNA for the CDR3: TGCAGTGCTGGCCGGGGGGGATTATTCGAGACCCAGTACTTC. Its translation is CSAGRGGLFETQYF.

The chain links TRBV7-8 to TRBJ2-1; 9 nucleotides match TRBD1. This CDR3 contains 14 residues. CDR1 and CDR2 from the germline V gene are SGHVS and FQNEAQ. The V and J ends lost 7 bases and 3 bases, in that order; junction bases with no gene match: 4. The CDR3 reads CASNKDRGYNEQFF. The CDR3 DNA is TGTGCCAGCAATAAGGACAGGGGCTACAATGAGCAGTTCTTC.

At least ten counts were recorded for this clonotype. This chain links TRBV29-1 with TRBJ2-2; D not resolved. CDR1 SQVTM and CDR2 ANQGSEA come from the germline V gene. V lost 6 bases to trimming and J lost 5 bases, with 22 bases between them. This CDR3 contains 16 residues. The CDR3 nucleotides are TGCAGCGTAATACAAAATCCCGGACCAACTACCGGGGAGCTGTTTTTT. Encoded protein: CSVIQNPGPTTGELFF.